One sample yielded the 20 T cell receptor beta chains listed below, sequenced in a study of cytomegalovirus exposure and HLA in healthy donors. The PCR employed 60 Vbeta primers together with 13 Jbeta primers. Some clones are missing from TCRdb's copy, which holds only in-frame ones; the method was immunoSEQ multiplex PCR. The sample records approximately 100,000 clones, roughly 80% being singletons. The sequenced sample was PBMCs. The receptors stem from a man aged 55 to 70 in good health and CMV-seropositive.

CDR3 DNA sequence: TGTGCCAGCATACACTCACAGGGGAGGAACACTGAAGCTTTCTTT. The encoded protein is CASIHSQGRNTEAFF. The chain links TRBV5-6 to TRBJ1-1; TRBD1 matches at 7 bases. Trimming at V came to 6 bases and at J to 1 base, leaving 9 bases not matched to a gene. Germline V gives CDR1 SGHDT, CDR2 YYEEEE. This CDR3 has 15 residues.

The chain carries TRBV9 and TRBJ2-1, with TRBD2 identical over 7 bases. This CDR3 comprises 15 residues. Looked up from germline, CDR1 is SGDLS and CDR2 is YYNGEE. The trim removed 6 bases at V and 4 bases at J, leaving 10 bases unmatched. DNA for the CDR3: TGTGCCAGCACCCCTGGGGGACTAACATACAATGAGCAGTTCTTC. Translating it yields CASTPGGLTYNEQFF.

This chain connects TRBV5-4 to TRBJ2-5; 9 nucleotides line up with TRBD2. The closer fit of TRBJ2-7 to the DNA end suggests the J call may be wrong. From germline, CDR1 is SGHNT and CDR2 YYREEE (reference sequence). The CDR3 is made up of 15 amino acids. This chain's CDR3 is CASNPGTSPNHEQYF. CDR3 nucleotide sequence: TGTGCCAGCAACCCCGGGACTAGCCCGAACCACGAGCAGTACTTC.

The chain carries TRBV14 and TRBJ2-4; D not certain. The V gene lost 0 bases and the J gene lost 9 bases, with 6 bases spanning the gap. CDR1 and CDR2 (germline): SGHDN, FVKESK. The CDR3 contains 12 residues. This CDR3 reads CASSQDLAIQYF. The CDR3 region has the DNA TGTGCCAGCAGCCAAGATTTAGCCATTCAGTACTTC.

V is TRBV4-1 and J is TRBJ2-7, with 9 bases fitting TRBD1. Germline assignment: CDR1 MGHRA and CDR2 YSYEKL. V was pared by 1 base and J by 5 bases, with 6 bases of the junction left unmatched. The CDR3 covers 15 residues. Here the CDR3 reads CASSQVGTGLNEQYF. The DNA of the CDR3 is TGCGCCAGCAGCCAAGTAGGGACAGGGCTAAACGAGCAGTACTTC.

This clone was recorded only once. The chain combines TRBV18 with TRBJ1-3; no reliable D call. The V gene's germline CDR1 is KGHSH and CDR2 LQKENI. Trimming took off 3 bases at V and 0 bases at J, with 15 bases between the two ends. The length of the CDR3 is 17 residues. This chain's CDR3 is CASSPYPVARSGNTIYF. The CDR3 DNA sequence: TGTGCCAGCTCACCCTATCCGGTCGCTCGCTCTGGAAACACCATATATTTT.

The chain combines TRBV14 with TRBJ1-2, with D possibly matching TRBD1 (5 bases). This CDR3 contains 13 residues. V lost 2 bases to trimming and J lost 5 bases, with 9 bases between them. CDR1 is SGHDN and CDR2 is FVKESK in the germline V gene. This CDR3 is CASSQQGRYGYTF. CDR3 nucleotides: TGTGCCAGCAGCCAACAGGGCCGGTATGGCTACACCTTC.

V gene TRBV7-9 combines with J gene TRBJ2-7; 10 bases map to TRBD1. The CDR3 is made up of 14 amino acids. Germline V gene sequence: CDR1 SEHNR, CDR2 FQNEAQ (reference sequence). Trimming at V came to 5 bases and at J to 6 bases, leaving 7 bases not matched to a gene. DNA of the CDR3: TGTGCCAGCAGCCCCTCGGGGACAGGGGTCGAGCAGTACTTC. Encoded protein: CASSPSGTGVEQYF. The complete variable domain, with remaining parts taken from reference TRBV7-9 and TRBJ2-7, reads DTGVSQNPRHKITKRGQNVTFRCDPISEHNRLYWYRQTLGQGPEFLTYFQNEAQLEKSRLLSDRFSAERPKGSFSTLEIQRTEQGDSAMYLCASSPSGTGVEQYFGPGTRLTVT.

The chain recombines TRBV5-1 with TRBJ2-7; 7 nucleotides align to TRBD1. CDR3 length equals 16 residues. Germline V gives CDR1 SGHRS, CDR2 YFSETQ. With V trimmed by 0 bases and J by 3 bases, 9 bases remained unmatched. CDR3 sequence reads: CASSLVRAGGFYEQYF. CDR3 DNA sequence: TGCGCCAGCAGCTTGGTCAGGGCAGGGGGATTCTACGAGCAGTACTTC.

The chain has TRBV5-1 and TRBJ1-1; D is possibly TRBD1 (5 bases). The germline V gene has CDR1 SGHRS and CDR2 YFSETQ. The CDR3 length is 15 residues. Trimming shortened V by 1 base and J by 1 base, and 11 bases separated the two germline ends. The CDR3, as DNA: TGCGCCAGCAGCTTGTTAGGGGAAAAGAACACTGAAGCTTTCTTT. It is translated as CASSLLGEKNTEAFF.

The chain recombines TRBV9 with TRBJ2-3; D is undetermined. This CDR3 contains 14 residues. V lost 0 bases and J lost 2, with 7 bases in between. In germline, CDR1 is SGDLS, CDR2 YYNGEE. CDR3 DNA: TGTGCCAGCAGCGTAGGGGCCCTCACAGATACGCAGTATTTT. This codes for CASSVGALTDTQYF.

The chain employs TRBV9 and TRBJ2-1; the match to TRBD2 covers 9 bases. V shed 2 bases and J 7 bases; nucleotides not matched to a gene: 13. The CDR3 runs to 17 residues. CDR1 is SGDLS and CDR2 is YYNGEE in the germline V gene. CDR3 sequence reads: CASSVPGRGGSDNEQFF. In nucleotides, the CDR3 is TGTGCCAGCAGCGTCCCCGGGCGGGGGGGCAGCGATAATGAGCAGTTCTTC.

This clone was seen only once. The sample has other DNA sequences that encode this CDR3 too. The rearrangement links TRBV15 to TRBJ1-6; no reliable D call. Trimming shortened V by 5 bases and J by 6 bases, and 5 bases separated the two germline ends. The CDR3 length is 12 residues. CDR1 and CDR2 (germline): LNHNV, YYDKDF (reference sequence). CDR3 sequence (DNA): TGTGCCACCAGCCCTTCTAATTCACCCCTCCACTTT. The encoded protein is CATSPSNSPLHF.

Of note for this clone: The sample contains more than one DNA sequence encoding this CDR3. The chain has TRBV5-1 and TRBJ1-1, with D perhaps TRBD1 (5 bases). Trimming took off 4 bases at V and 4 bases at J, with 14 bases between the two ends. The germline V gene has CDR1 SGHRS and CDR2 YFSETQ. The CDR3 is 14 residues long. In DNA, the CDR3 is TGCGCCAGCAGCCCCGGGACGGGGGGCACTGAAGCTTTCTTT. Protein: CASSPGTGGTEAFF. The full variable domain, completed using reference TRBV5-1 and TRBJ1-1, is KAGVTQTPRYLIKTRGQQVTLSCSPISGHRSVSWYQQTPGQGLQFLFEYFSETQRNKGNFPGRFSGRQFSNSRSEMNVSTLELGDSALYLCASSPGTGGTEAFFGQGTRLTVV.

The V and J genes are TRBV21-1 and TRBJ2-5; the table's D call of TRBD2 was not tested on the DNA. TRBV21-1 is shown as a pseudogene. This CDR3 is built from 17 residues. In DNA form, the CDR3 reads TGTGCCAGCAGCATCATATGTTCGATCTCCCGTCGGGAGACCCAGTACTTC. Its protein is CASSIICSISRRETQYF.

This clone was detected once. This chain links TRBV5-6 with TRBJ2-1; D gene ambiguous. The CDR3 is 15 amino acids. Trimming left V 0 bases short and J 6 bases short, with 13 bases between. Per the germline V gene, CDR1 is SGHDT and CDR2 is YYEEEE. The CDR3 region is CASSLVQSLFNEQFF. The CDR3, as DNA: TGTGCCAGCAGCTTGGTACAGAGTCTTTTCAATGAGCAGTTCTTC.

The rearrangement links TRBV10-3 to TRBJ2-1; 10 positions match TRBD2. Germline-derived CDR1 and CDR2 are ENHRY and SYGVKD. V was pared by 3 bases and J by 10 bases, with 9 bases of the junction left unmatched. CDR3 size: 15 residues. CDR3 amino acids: CAISELAGLKGEQFF. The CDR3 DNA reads TGTGCCATCAGTGAACTAGCGGGGCTTAAGGGAGAGCAGTTCTTC.

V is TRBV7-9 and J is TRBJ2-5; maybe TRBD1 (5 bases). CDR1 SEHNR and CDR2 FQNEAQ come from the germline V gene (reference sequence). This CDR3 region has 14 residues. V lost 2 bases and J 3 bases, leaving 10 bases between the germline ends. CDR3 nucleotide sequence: TGTGCCAGCAGCTTAAGTACAGGAGAAGAGACCCAGTACTTC. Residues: CASSLSTGEETQYF.

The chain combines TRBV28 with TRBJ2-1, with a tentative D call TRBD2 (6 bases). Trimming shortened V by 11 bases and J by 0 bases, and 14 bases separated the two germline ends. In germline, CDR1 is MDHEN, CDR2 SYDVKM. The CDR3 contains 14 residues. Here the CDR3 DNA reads TGTGCCCTCAGACGGGGGAGCTCCTACAATGAGCAGTTCTTC. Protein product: CALRRGSSYNEQFF.

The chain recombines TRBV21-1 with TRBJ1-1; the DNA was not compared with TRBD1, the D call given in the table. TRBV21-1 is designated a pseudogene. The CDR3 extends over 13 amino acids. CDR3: CARWDRGWTEAFF. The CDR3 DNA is TGTGCCAGGTGGGACAGGGGTTGGACTGAAGCTTTCTTT.